The rows below give T cell receptor beta chains drawn from one sample of a study of sequential checkpoint blockade in melanoma. This table comes from immunoSEQ multiplex PCR, and its TCRdb copy is limited to in-frame clones, with some not included. The sample records 9,500 to 12,000 clones, roughly 52% being singletons. The material was CD8+ T cells sorted from blood (inferred from file names), obtained from a patient given nivolumab and ipilimumab in sequence. The source is a human donor with melanoma. CDR3s include the opening cysteine and the closing phenylalanine or tryptophan. Fields, in order: J gene, V gene, clone size, D gene, CDR3 protein, CDR3 DNA. A D gene is named only where the DNA matches it firmly. Clone size is shown for a subset of rows, as once, few, many or a class of expanded clone.

j_call: TRBJ2-5; v_call: TRBV19; clone_size: NA; d_call: TRBD2; cdr3_aa: CASSARESGGETQYF; cdr3_nt: TGTGCCAGTAGTGCCCGTGAAAGCGGGGGGGAGACCCAGTACTTC
j_call: TRBJ2-3; v_call: TRBV4-3; clone_size: NA; d_call: TRBD2; cdr3_aa: CASSQDRGGRAFEDTQYF; cdr3_nt: TGCGCCAGCAGCCAAGATCGCGGCGGGAGGGCCTTCGAAGATACGCAGTATTTT
j_call: TRBJ2-1; v_call: TRBV7-9; clone_size: few; d_call: TRBD2; cdr3_aa: CASSLGWASGHRVGDEQFF; cdr3_nt: TGTGCCAGCAGCTTAGGCTGGGCTAGCGGGCACCGTGTAGGTGATGAGCAGTTCTTC
j_call: TRBJ2-1; v_call: TRBV11-2; clone_size: NA; d_call: TRBD1; cdr3_aa: CASSLGQGEDEQFF; cdr3_nt: TGTGCCAGCAGCTTAGGACAGGGTGAGGATGAGCAGTTCTTC
j_call: TRBJ2-3; v_call: TRBV7-2; clone_size: NA; d_call: NA; cdr3_aa: CASSFSSTDTQYF; cdr3_nt: TGTGCCAGCAGCTTCTCTAGCACAGATACGCAGTATTTT
j_call: TRBJ2-2; v_call: TRBV28; clone_size: NA; d_call: TRBD2; cdr3_aa: CASSPLRTSGGTGELFF; cdr3_nt: TGTGCCAGCAGTCCACTCAGGACTAGCGGGGGCACCGGGGAGCTGTTTTTT
j_call: TRBJ1-4; v_call: TRBV28; clone_size: NA; d_call: NA; cdr3_aa: CASSLVEVGLNEKLFF; cdr3_nt: TGTGCCAGCAGTTTAGTGGAAGTGGGGCTTAATGAAAAACTGTTTTTT
j_call: TRBJ2-7; v_call: TRBV6-5; clone_size: NA; d_call: TRBD1; cdr3_aa: CASRGQWYYEQYF; cdr3_nt: TGTGCCAGCAGGGGACAGTGGTACTACGAGCAGTACTTC
j_call: TRBJ1-2; v_call: TRBV28; clone_size: NA; d_call: NA; cdr3_aa: CASTPNPLTHGYTF; cdr3_nt: TGTGCCAGCACCCCTAACCCCCTCACCCATGGCTACACCTTC
j_call: TRBJ2-7; v_call: TRBV6-5; clone_size: NA; d_call: NA; cdr3_aa: CASSYGRLYEQYF; cdr3_nt: TGTGCCAGCAGTTACGGGCGTCTGTACGAGCAGTACTTC
j_call: TRBJ2-2; v_call: TRBV29-1; clone_size: NA; d_call: NA; cdr3_aa: CSVADSGELFF; cdr3_nt: TGCAGCGTCGCGGACAGCGGGGAGCTGTTTTTT
j_call: TRBJ1-5; v_call: TRBV6-1; clone_size: NA; d_call: TRBD1; cdr3_aa: CASKRDRGDQPQHF; cdr3_nt: TGTGCCAGCAAGAGGGACAGGGGAGATCAGCCCCAGCATTTT
j_call: TRBJ2-4; v_call: TRBV30; clone_size: few; d_call: NA; cdr3_aa: CAWSSWDTGTKNIQYF; cdr3_nt: TGTGCCTGGAGTTCCTGGGACACCGGAACAAAAAACATTCAGTACTTC
j_call: TRBJ2-3; v_call: TRBV30; clone_size: few; d_call: TRBD2; cdr3_aa: CAWSDPTSGYFTDTQYF; cdr3_nt: TGTGCCTGGAGTGACCCTACTAGCGGGTATTTCACAGATACGCAGTATTTT
j_call: TRBJ2-5; v_call: TRBV4-1; clone_size: NA; d_call: TRBD2; cdr3_aa: CASSQDGTSGRAAGAQYF; cdr3_nt: TGCGCCAGCAGCCAAGATGGGACTAGCGGGCGTGCGGCAGGGGCCCAGTACTTC
j_call: TRBJ2-3; v_call: TRBV5-6; clone_size: NA; d_call: NA; cdr3_aa: CASSWGEAFKQYF; cdr3_nt: TGTGCCAGCAGCTGGGGGGAGGCTTTTAAGCAGTATTTT
j_call: TRBJ2-1; v_call: TRBV5-1; clone_size: once; d_call: TRBD2; cdr3_aa: CASSFTAGGSNEQFF; cdr3_nt: TGCGCCAGCAGCTTCACAGCGGGAGGGAGCAATGAGCAGTTCTTC
j_call: TRBJ2-1; v_call: TRBV27; clone_size: once; d_call: TRBD2; cdr3_aa: CASSQGTSGMNEQFF; cdr3_nt: TGTGCCAGCAGTCAGGGGACTAGCGGGATGAATGAGCAGTTCTTC
j_call: TRBJ1-1; v_call: TRBV15; clone_size: NA; d_call: NA; cdr3_aa: CATSSYRANTEAFF; cdr3_nt: TGTGCCACCAGCAGCTACAGGGCGAACACTGAAGCTTTCTTT
j_call: TRBJ1-5; v_call: TRBV4-1; clone_size: NA; d_call: NA; cdr3_aa: CASSQAAGNQPQHF; cdr3_nt: TGCGCCAGCAGCCAAGCTGCAGGAAATCAGCCCCAGCATTTT
j_call: TRBJ2-3; v_call: TRBV5-8; clone_size: once; d_call: NA; cdr3_aa: CASSFYNSASGTQYF; cdr3_nt: TGTGCCAGCAGCTTTTATAATTCGGCCTCAGGGACGCAGTATTTT
j_call: TRBJ2-6; v_call: TRBV29-1; clone_size: NA; d_call: NA; cdr3_aa: CSVVSQELSGANVLTF; cdr3_nt: TGCAGCGTTGTCTCCCAGGAACTCTCTGGGGCCAACGTCCTGACTTTC
j_call: TRBJ2-5; v_call: TRBV28; clone_size: medium-sized; d_call: NA; cdr3_aa: CASSLWASQQETQYF; cdr3_nt: TGTGCCAGCAGTTTATGGGCTTCCCAACAAGAGACCCAGTACTTC
j_call: TRBJ2-2; v_call: TRBV19; clone_size: NA; d_call: NA; cdr3_aa: CASSILGGLNTGELFF; cdr3_nt: TGTGCCAGTAGTATCCTCGGGGGGCTTAACACCGGGGAGCTGTTTTTT
j_call: TRBJ2-1; v_call: TRBV7-9; clone_size: few; d_call: NA; cdr3_aa: CAAGNEQFF; cdr3_nt: TGTGCGGCGGGGAATGAGCAGTTCTTC
j_call: TRBJ2-3; v_call: TRBV27; clone_size: NA; d_call: NA; cdr3_aa: CASSLSGVLDTQYF; cdr3_nt: TGTGCCAGCAGTTTATCCGGGGTTTTGGATACGCAGTATTTT
j_call: TRBJ2-1; v_call: TRBV28; clone_size: NA; d_call: TRBD1; cdr3_aa: CASSLLAPGTEYNEQFF; cdr3_nt: TGTGCCAGCAGTTTATTAGCCCCCGGGACAGAGTACAATGAGCAGTTCTTC
j_call: TRBJ1-6; v_call: TRBV10-1; clone_size: NA; d_call: NA; cdr3_aa: CASRNRENSPLHF; cdr3_nt: TGCGCCAGCAGAAATAGGGAGAATTCACCCCTCCACTTT
j_call: TRBJ2-2; v_call: TRBV4-3; clone_size: NA; d_call: TRBD1; cdr3_aa: CASSLGTGESTGELFF; cdr3_nt: TGCGCCAGCAGCCTCGGGACAGGGGAGAGCACCGGGGAGCTGTTTTTT
j_call: TRBJ2-7; v_call: TRBV4-1; clone_size: NA; d_call: NA; cdr3_aa: CASSQEASEYYEQYF; cdr3_nt: TGCGCCAGCAGCCAAGAGGCTAGCGAGTACTACGAGCAGTACTTC
j_call: TRBJ2-1; v_call: TRBV11-2; clone_size: NA; d_call: NA; cdr3_aa: CASSQDPGSSYNEQFF; cdr3_nt: TGCGCCAGCAGCCAAGATCCGGGGAGCTCCTACAATGAGCAGTTCTTC
j_call: TRBJ2-7; v_call: TRBV30; clone_size: NA; d_call: NA; cdr3_aa: CAWATGDEQYF; cdr3_nt: TGTGCCTGGGCCACAGGTGACGAGCAGTACTTC